Described below is a single TCR beta chain sequence and its context. As yet, its antigen is unknown. Sorting based on CD45RO/CCR7/CD25/CD127/CD95/CD27 separated CD4+ naive, central memory, regulatory and stem cell-like memory cells. Every sorted population was more than 95% pure. Trimming at V came to 6 bases and at J to 5 bases, leaving 4 bases not matched to a gene. The germline V gene encodes CDR1 SGHTA and CDR2 FQGTGA. The CDR3 runs 14 residues. The data originate from a study of beta chain features in type 1 diabetes. Study overall: Cell yields, gender and age were similar in healthy donors and patients.

Reverse transcribing all isolated RNA meant expressed TCRB transcripts were sequenced. Profiled with immunoSEQ multiplex PCR; TCRdb holds only in-frame clones, not every one. The sample records more than 110,000 clones, less than 9% being singletons. Broader study findings: Shorter TCRB CDR3s, moderately but significantly so, marked every one of the four CD4+ subsets in Type 1 diabetes patients.

This receptor was taken from a woman aged 25 to 45 in good health. V usage is TRBV7-3 and J usage is TRBJ2-2; 9 bases are shared with TRBD2. Sequenced: central memory CD4+ T cells from blood. The CDR3 bases are TGTGCCAGCAGATCGGGACTAGCAACCGGGGAGCTGTTTTTT. Protein product: CASRSGLATGELFF. Variable domain in full (rest from reference TRBV7-3 and TRBJ2-2): GAGVSQTPSNKVTEKGKYVELRCDPISGHTALYWYRQSLGQGPEFLIYFQGTGAADDSGLPNDRFFAVRPEGSVSTLKIQRTERGDSAVYLCASRSGLATGELFFGEGSRLTVL.